The clone carrying this T cell receptor (beta chain) was counted only a few times. The data belong to a study of blood T cells in healthy people across ages. Per germline, CDR1 SQVTM and CDR2 ANQGSEA. CDR3 size: 14 residues. Primers used in a second PCR of roughly 7 to 12 cycles were a sample-barcoded 5' primer and a J-beta primer mix. TCRdb recomputed calls from the 5' RACE reads with MiXCR, one row per CDR3 protein. The sample lists 1.5 million to 2 million distinct CDR3 sequences, roughly two fifths occurring once. Source material: blood. The source of this sequence is a human donor in good health. The chain combines TRBV29-1 with TRBJ2-1; 7 nucleotides match TRBD2. CDR3 nucleotide sequence: TGCCCGATCTCCACTAGCGTCCCTTTGGGGGAGCAGTTCTTC. This codes for CPISTSVPLGEQFF.